This T cell receptor (beta chain) was captured by sequencing in a study of T cell changes during pregnancy in multiple sclerosis. Germline V gene data show CDR1 as KGHSH and CDR2 as LQKENI. V dropped 4 bases and J dropped 7 bases, with 13 bases sitting between them. The CDR3 has 14 residues. Clones were read by immunoSEQ multiplex PCR, and TCRdb kept only the in-frame ones, dropping some. Here the sample spans 70,000 to 95,000 clones, roughly 91% being singletons. This TCR was recovered from a female donor in good health, enrolled as a control in a pregnancy study. This specimen was peripheral blood, taken after pregnancy. The chain couples TRBV18 to TRBJ1-4; no definite D call. The CDR3 nucleotides read TGTGCCAGCTCACTCTTCGAAAGCGGTGAAAAACTGTTTTTT. Protein product: CASSLFESGEKLFF. The complete variable domain, with remaining parts taken from reference TRBV18 and TRBJ1-4, reads NAGVMQNPRHLVRRRGQEARLRCSPMKGHSHVYWYRQLPEEGLKFMVYLQKENIIDESGMPKERFSAEFPKEGPSILRIQQVVRGDSAAYFCASSLFESGEKLFFGSGTQLSVL.